This passage covers 5 T cell receptor beta chains from one sample sequenced in a study of OX40 agonist ivuxolimab in advanced cancers. Here immunoSEQ multiplex PCR was the method, and the copy in TCRdb shows in-frame clones only, minus some. The sample contains 45,000 or so clones, about 87% of which appear only once. The sample was CD4+ or CD8+ T cells sorted from blood, taken in a trial of the OX40 agonist ivuxolimab. These TCRs come from an adult with an advanced solid tumor such as melanoma, head and neck, liver or kidney cancer.

V is TRBV28 and J is TRBJ2-7; D not certain. The germline V gene encodes CDR1 MDHEN and CDR2 SYDVKM. CDR3 size: 12 residues. The V end was cut by 4 bases, the J end by 6 bases, with 10 bases between. The CDR3 reads CASSSPDREQYF. The CDR3, as DNA: TGTGCCAGCAGTTCCCCGGACCGCGAGCAGTACTTC.

This chain uses TRBV7-2 with TRBJ1-2; D gene uncertain. Trimming shortened V by 7 bases and J by 4 bases, and 10 bases separated the two germline ends. CDR1 and CDR2 (germline): SGHTA, FQGNSA. The CDR3 sequence is 12 residues long. Here the CDR3 DNA reads TGTGCCAGCAATCGGGCAGTCTATGGCTACACCTTC. It is translated as CASNRAVYGYTF.

The chain combines TRBV5-4 with TRBJ1-3; no clear D. Per germline, CDR1 SGHNT and CDR2 YYREEE (reference sequence). The CDR3 contains 14 residues. Trimming cost V 4 bases and J 2 bases, with 10 bases left between them. CDR3 in amino acids: CASSRTTTGNTIYF. The CDR3 DNA sequence: TGTGCCAGCAGCCGGACTACTACTGGAAACACCATATATTTT. The full variable domain, completed using reference TRBV5-4 and TRBJ1-3, is ETGVTQSPTHLIKTRGQQVTLRCSSQSGHNTVSWYQQALGQGPQFIFQYYREEENGRGNFPPRFSGLQFPNYSSELNVNALELDDSALYLCASSRTTTGNTIYFGEGSWLTVV.

CDR3: CASSLQTNTEAFF. DNA of the CDR3: TGTGCCAGCAGCTTACAGACGAACACTGAAGCTTTCTTT. V gene TRBV27 combines with J gene TRBJ1-1; no definite D call. Germline V CDR1 and CDR2: MNHEY, SMNVEV (reference sequence). CDR3 length: 13 residues. V lost 6 bases and J 1 base, leaving 9 bases between the germline ends.

This sequence joins TRBV11-1 and TRBJ2-2; 8 bases are shared with TRBD2. V was clipped by 7 bases and J by 4 bases; unmatched bases: 8. CDR1 and CDR2 (germline): SGHAT, FQDESV (reference sequence). The CDR3 length is 15 residues. CDR3 bases: TGTGCCAGCACCTGGGGCGGGGGGACCACCGGGGAGCTGTTTTTT. It specifies CASTWGGGTTGELFF.